Detailed here is one T cell receptor beta chain. The data derive from a study of control samples from healthy donors and cancer patients. The V end lost 0 bases, the J end lost 6 bases, and 7 bases lay between the germline ends. CDR3 size: 13 residues. Germline CDR1 SGHRS, CDR2 YFSETQ. Clones were sequenced by immunoSEQ multiplex PCR, and TCRdb holds only the in-frame ones, with some missing. Among 110,000 or so clones listed, around 82% were seen once. The TCR was taken from a woman between 50 and 59 years old in good health. The chain carries TRBV5-1 and TRBJ1-5; TRBD1 might be the D (6 bases). Sequencing was carried out using blood. This chain's CDR3 is CASSLVGGQPQHF. The CDR3 region has the DNA TGCGCCAGCAGCTTGGTAGGGGGTCAGCCCCAGCATTTT.